The 4 T cell receptor beta chains below were found in one sample sequenced in a study of cytotoxic CD8 clonotypes in ibrutinib-treated CLL. The data were produced by immunoSEQ multiplex PCR, yet TCRdb's version contains in-frame clones alone and is incomplete. This table has about 69,000 clones, more than 75% appearing once. The sample consisted of PBMCs, taken at disease progression, from a patient treated with ibrutinib. The source of these receptors is a human donor with chronic lymphocytic leukemia.

The rearrangement joins TRBV5-6 to TRBJ2-2, with 7 bases that match TRBD2. CDR3 size: 16 residues. Germline CDR1 and CDR2: SGHDT and YYEEEE. J was trimmed by 0 bases and V by 0 bases; bases with no gene match: 2. The DNA of the CDR3 is TGTGCCAGCAGCTTGGCCCGGGGGGCGAACACCGGGGAGCTGTTTTTT. Translated: CASSLARGANTGELFF.

The CDR3 sequence is CASSWGAGYGYTF. DNA of the CDR3: TGTGCCAGCAGTTGGGGGGCGGGCTATGGCTACACCTTC. The V call is TRBV27, the J call TRBJ1-2; tentative D call: TRBD1 (6 bases). V was trimmed by 4 bases and J by 4 bases, leaving 10 bases between them. The CDR3 is made up of 13 amino acids. Germline CDR1 MNHEY, CDR2 SMNVEV (reference sequence).

The CDR3 region is CAITAGGARTDTQYF. In DNA form, the CDR3 reads TGTGCCATCACAGCGGGGGGGGCCCGCACAGATACGCAGTATTTT. This chain links TRBV10-3 with TRBJ2-3; 10 positions match TRBD2. CDR1 and CDR2 from the germline V gene are ENHRY and SYGVKD. The CDR3 contains 15 residues. With V trimmed by 7 bases and J by 1 base, 5 bases remained unmatched.

A remark on this clone: This CDR3 is also generated by other DNA sequences in the sample. The genes are TRBV20-1 and TRBJ2-7; TRBD1 agrees at 7 bases. CDR1 and CDR2 from the germline V gene are DFQATT and SNEGSKA (reference sequence). Unmatched junction bases numbered 3, after V lost 6 bases and J lost 4 bases. The CDR3 loop spans 11 amino acids. DNA of the CDR3: TGCAGTGCCGGGACAGCGTACGAGCAGTACTTC. This encodes CSAGTAYEQYF.